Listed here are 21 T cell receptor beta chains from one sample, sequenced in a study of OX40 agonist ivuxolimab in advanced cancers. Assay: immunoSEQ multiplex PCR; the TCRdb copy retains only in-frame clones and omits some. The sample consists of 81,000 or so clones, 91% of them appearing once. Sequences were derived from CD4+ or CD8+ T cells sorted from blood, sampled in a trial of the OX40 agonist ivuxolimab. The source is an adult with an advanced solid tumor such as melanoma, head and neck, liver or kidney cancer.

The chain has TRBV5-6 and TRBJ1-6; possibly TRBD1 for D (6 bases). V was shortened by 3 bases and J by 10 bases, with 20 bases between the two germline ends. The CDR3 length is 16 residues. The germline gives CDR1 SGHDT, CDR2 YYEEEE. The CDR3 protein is CASSSQWDQRGSPLHF. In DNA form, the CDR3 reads TGTGCCAGCAGCTCACAATGGGACCAGAGGGGGTCACCCCTCCACTTT.

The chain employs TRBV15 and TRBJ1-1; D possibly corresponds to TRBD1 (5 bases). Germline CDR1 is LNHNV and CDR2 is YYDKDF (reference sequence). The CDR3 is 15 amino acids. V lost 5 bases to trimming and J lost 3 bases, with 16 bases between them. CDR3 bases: TGTGCCACCAGCGGCGGGGGGAGAGGTTACACTGAAGCTTTCTTT. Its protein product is CATSGGGRGYTEAFF.

Written as DNA, the CDR3 is TGTGCCAGCAGCTTAGGTTCCAACAGCAATCAGCCCCAGCATTTT. It yields the protein CASSLGSNSNQPQHF. The chain employs TRBV11-2 and TRBJ1-5, with D hard to call. Germline loops: CDR1 SGHAT, CDR2 FQNNGV. V was trimmed by 1 base and J by 1 base, leaving 8 bases between them. The CDR3 covers 15 residues. Combining the CDR3 with reference TRBV11-2 and TRBJ1-5 gives the whole variable domain EAGVAQSPRYKIIEKRQSVAFWCNPISGHATLYWYQQILGQGPKLLIQFQNNGVVDDSQLPKDRFSAERLKGVDSTLKIQPAKLEDSAVYLCASSLGSNSNQPQHFGDGTRLSIL.

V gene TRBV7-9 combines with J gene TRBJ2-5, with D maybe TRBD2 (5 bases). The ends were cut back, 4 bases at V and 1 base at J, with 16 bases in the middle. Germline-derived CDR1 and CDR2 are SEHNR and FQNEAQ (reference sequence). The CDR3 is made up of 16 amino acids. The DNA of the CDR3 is TGTGCCAGCAGCTCTCAGGCGCAAGGACTCCAAGAGACCCAGTACTTC. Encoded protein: CASSSQAQGLQETQYF.

The CDR3 loop is CASSLRGRTEAFF. The CDR3 DNA reads as TGCGCCAGCAGCTTGAGGGGGCGCACTGAAGCTTTCTTT. The chain combines TRBV5-1 with TRBJ1-1; 7 bases align to TRBD1. CDR3 length equals 13 residues. CDR1 and CDR2 from the germline V gene are SGHRS and YFSETQ. V shed 1 base, J shed 4 bases, and the junction held 1 base outside the gene matches.

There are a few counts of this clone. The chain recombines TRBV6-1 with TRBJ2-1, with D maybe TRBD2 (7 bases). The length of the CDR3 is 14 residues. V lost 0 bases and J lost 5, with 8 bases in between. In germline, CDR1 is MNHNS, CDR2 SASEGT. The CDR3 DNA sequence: TGTGCCAGCAGTGAAGCGGGGGGGCACAATGAGCAGTTCTTC. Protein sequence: CASSEAGGHNEQFF.

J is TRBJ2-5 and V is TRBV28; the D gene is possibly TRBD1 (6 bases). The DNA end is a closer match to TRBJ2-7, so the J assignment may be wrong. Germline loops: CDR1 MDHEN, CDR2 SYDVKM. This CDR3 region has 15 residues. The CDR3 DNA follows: TGTGCCAGCAGTTTATTTTCGGGACACATCTACGAGCAGTACTTC. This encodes CASSLFSGHIYEQYF.

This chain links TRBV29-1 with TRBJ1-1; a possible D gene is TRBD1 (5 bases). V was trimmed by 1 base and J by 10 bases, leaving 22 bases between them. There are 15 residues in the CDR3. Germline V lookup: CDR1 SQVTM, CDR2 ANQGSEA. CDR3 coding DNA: TGCAGCGTTGAAGGAACCCTCGGGACGTCGGCGGGAGCTTTCTTT. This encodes CSVEGTLGTSAGAFF. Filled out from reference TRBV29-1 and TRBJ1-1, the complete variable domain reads SAVISQKPSRDICQRGTSLTIQCQVDSQVTMMFWYRQQPGQSLTLIATANQGSEATYESGFVIDKFPISRPNLTFSTLTVSNMSPEDSSIYLCSVEGTLGTSAGAFFGQGTRLTVV.

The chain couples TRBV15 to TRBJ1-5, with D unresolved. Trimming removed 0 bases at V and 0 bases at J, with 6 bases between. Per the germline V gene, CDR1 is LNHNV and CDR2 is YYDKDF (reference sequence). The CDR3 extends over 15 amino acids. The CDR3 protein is CATSRERYSNQPQHF. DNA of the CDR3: TGTGCCACCAGCAGAGAACGGTATAGCAATCAGCCCCAGCATTTT.

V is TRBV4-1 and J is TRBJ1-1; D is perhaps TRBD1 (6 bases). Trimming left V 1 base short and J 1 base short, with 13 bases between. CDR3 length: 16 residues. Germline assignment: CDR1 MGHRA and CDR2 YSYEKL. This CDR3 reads CASSQGGGHWNTEAFF. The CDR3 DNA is TGCGCCAGCAGCCAAGGGGGGGGACACTGGAACACTGAAGCTTTCTTT.

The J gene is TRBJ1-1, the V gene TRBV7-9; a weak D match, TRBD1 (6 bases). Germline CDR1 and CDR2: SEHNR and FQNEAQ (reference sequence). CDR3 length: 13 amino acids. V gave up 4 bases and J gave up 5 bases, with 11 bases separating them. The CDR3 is CASSYKGETEAFF. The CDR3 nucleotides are TGTGCCAGCAGCTACAAGGGGGAAACTGAAGCTTTCTTT.

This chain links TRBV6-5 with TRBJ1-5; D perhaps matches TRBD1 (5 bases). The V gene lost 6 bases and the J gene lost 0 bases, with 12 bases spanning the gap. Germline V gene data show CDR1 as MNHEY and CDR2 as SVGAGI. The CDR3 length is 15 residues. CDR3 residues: CASSLTESSNQPQHF. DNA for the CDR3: TGTGCCAGCAGCCTGACAGAGTCTAGCAATCAGCCCCAGCATTTT.

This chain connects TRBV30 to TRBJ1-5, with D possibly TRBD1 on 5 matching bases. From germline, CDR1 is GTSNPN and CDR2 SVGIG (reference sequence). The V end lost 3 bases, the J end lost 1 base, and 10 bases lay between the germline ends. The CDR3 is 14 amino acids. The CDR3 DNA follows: TGTGCCTGGAGGCTGGGGGAGAGCAATCAGCCCCAGCATTTT. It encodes CAWRLGESNQPQHF.

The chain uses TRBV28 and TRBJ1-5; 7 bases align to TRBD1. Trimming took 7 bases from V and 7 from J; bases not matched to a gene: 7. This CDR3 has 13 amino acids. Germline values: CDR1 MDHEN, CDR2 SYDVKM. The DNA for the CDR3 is TGTGCCAGCACGACAGGGATTGGGCAGCCCCAGCATTTT. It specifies CASTTGIGQPQHF.

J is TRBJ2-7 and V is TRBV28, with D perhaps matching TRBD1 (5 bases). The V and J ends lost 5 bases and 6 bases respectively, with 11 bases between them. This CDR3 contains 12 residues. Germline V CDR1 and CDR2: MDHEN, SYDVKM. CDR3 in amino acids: CASSLGVAEQYF. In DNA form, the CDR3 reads TGTGCCAGCAGTCTAGGGGTCGCCGAGCAGTACTTC. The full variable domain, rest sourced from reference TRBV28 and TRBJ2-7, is DVKVTQSSRYLVKRTGEKVFLECVQDMDHENMFWYRQDPGLGLRLIYFSYDVKMKEKGDIPEGYSVSREKKERFSLILESASTNQTSMYLCASSLGVAEQYFGPGTRLTVT.

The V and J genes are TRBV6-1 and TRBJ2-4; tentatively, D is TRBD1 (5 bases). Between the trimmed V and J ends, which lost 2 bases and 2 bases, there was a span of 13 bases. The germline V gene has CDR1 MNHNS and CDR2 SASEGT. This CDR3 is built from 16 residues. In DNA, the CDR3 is TGTGCCAGCAGTGAAAGGGTGGACACCCCCAAAAACATTCAGTACTTC. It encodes CASSERVDTPKNIQYF.

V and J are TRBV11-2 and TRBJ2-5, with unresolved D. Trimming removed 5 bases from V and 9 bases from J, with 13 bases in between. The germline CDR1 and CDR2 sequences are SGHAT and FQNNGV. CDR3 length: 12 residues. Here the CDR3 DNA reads TGTGCCAGCAGCCTACCGATTGAGGCCCAGTACTTC. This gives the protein CASSLPIEAQYF.

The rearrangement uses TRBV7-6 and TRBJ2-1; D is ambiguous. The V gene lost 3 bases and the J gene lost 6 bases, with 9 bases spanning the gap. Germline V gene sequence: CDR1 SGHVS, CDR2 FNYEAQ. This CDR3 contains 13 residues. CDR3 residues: CASSFRIRNEQFF. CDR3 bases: TGTGCCAGCAGCTTTCGTATTCGCAATGAGCAGTTCTTC.

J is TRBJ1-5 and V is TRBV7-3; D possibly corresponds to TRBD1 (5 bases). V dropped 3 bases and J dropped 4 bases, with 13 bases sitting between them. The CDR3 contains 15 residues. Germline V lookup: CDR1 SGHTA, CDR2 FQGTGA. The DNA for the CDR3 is TGTGCCAGCAGCTTCCCCGACAGCACGAATCAGCCCCAGCATTTT. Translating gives CASSFPDSTNQPQHF. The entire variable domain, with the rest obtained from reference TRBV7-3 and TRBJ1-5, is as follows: GAGVSQTPSNKVTEKGKYVELRCDPISGHTALYWYRQSLGQGPEFLIYFQGTGAADDSGLPNDRFFAVRPEGSVSTLKIQRTERGDSAVYLCASSFPDSTNQPQHFGDGTRLSIL.

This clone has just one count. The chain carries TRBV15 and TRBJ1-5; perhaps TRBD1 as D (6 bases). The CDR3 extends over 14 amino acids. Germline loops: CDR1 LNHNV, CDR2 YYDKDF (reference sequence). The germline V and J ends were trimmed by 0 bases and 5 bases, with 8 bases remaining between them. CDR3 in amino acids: CATSREEGDQPQHF. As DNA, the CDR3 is TGTGCCACCAGCAGAGAGGAGGGGGATCAGCCCCAGCATTTT.

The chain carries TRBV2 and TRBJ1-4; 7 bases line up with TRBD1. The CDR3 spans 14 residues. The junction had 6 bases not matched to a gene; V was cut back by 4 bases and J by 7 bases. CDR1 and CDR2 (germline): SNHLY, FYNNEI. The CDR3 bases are TGTGCCAGCAGTGGACAGGGTAGTGGTGAAAAACTGTTTTTT. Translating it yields CASSGQGSGEKLFF.